The 12 T cell receptor beta chains in this list originate from one sample, sequenced in a study of cytomegalovirus exposure and HLA in healthy donors. Use of 60 Vbeta and 13 Jbeta primers characterized the PCR. The method was immunoSEQ multiplex PCR; TCRdb's version includes in-frame clones alone and lacks a portion of them. The sample includes 130,000 to 150,000 clones, 80% of them seen just once. The sequenced material came from PBMCs. These receptors originate from a male donor in good health and CMV-seronegative.

This clone was found once. This rearrangement joins TRBV4-1 to TRBJ2-2, with 7 bases fitting TRBD1. The CDR3 runs to 14 residues. V was clipped by 3 bases and J by 7 bases; unmatched bases: 5. Per germline, CDR1 MGHRA and CDR2 YSYEKL. The CDR3 region has the DNA TGCGCCAGCAGCCACGCACAGGGGTACGGGGAGCTGTTTTTT. The encoded protein is CASSHAQGYGELFF.

J is TRBJ1-2 and V is TRBV5-6; no clear D. Germline V gene data show CDR1 as SGHDT and CDR2 as YYEEEE. V lost 0 bases to trimming and J lost 7 bases, with 4 bases between them. The CDR3 spans 11 residues. The DNA for the CDR3 is TGTGCCAGCAGCTTGGCCTTTGGCTACACCTTC. This gives the protein CASSLAFGYTF.

The chain uses TRBV9 and TRBJ2-7; the D is unclear. The CDR3 loop spans 14 amino acids. Germline V gene data show CDR1 as SGDLS and CDR2 as YYNGEE. The V end was cut by 3 bases, the J end by 4 bases, with 14 bases between. The CDR3 protein is CASSASGGGYEQYF. DNA of the CDR3: TGTGCCAGCAGCGCTTCTGGCGGTGGGTACGAGCAGTACTTC.

The chain carries TRBV2 and TRBJ1-1; D ambiguous. Trimming removed 4 bases at V and 0 bases at J, with 9 bases between. This CDR3 is 14 amino acids long. Germline V gene data show CDR1 as SNHLY and CDR2 as FYNNEI. The CDR3, as DNA: TGTGCCAGCAGTGGGGTAGCCATGAACACTGAAGCTTTCTTT. Translating gives CASSGVAMNTEAFF.

The gene calls are TRBV2 and TRBJ2-2, with 8 nucleotides matching TRBD1. Germline V CDR1 and CDR2: SNHLY, FYNNEI. J lost 5 bases, V lost 6 bases, and 5 bases had no gene match. CDR3 length: 14 amino acids. The chain's CDR3 is CASSGQGRTGELFF. In nucleotides, the CDR3 is TGTGCCAGCAGCGGACAGGGCAGGACCGGGGAGCTGTTTTTT.

This clone was counted only a few times. The genes are TRBV30 and TRBJ1-6; D not resolved. The V end lost 2 bases, the J end lost 0 bases, and 11 bases lay between the germline ends. This CDR3 has 16 amino acids. In germline, CDR1 is GTSNPN, CDR2 SVGIG (reference sequence). The DNA for the CDR3 is TGTGCCTGGAGTACGGGTCTTAGCTCCTATAATTCACCCCTCCACTTT. Translation: CAWSTGLSSYNSPLHF.

The chain couples TRBV19 to TRBJ1-4; the match to TRBD1 covers 10 bases. Germline CDR1 is LNHDA and CDR2 is SQIVND (reference sequence). V lost 5 bases to trimming and J lost 2 bases; unmatched junction nucleotides: 5. The CDR3 has 16 residues. The CDR3 DNA reads as TGTGCCAGTAGTCCAAAGGACAGGGGGACTAATGAAAAACTGTTTTTT. Its protein product is CASSPKDRGTNEKLFF.

This clone appeared a few times. The J gene is TRBJ1-5, the V gene TRBV5-5, with D perhaps matching TRBD1 (5 bases). Germline values: CDR1 SGHKS, CDR2 YYEKEE (reference sequence). Trimming shortened V by 0 bases and J by 0 bases, and 7 bases separated the two germline ends. The CDR3 runs 15 residues. The CDR3 loop reads CASSLGQYSNQPQHF. DNA of the CDR3: TGTGCCAGCAGCTTGGGACAGTATAGCAATCAGCCCCAGCATTTT. Complete variable domain (other parts from reference TRBV5-5 and TRBJ1-5): DAGVTQSPTHLIKTRGQQVTLRCSPISGHKSVSWYQQVLGQGPQFIFQYYEKEERGRGNFPDRFSARQFPNYSSELNVNALLLGDSALYLCASSLGQYSNQPQHFGDGTRLSIL.

The rearrangement links TRBV6-5 to TRBJ1-2; maybe TRBD1 (5 bases). The CDR3 extends over 12 amino acids. Germline V gene lookup returns CDR1 MNHEY and CDR2 SVGAGI. V gave up 7 bases and J gave up 7 bases, with 13 bases separating them. This chain's CDR3 is CASTQTGVGYTF. The CDR3 nucleotides are TGTGCCAGCACTCAAACGGGGGTTGGCTACACCTTC.

The CDR3 spells CASKAGDYNSPLHF. The CDR3 bases are TGTGCCAGTAAGGCGGGAGATTATAATTCACCCCTCCACTTT. This chain connects TRBV7-2 to TRBJ1-6; D remains unclear. Germline-derived CDR1 and CDR2 are SGHTA and FQGNSA. Trimming removed 9 bases from V and 4 bases from J, with 13 bases in between. The CDR3 extends over 14 amino acids.

This chain uses TRBV7-9 with TRBJ1-2; 7 nucleotides align to TRBD1. The germline V gene has CDR1 SEHNR and CDR2 FQNEAQ (reference sequence). Trimming cost V 5 bases and J 7 bases; bases outside gene matches: 10. There are 14 residues in the CDR3. CDR3 nucleotide sequence: TGTGCCAGCAGCCCGGGACAGTTGAGGAGTGGCTACACCTTC. Its translation: CASSPGQLRSGYTF. Using reference TRBV7-9 and TRBJ1-2 for the parts outside the CDR3, the full variable domain is DTGVSQNPRHKITKRGQNVTFRCDPISEHNRLYWYRQTLGQGPEFLTYFQNEAQLEKSRLLSDRFSAERPKGSFSTLEIQRTEQGDSAMYLCASSPGQLRSGYTFGSGTRLTVV.

The J gene is TRBJ2-1, the V gene TRBV10-3, with a tentative D call TRBD2 (6 bases). In germline, CDR1 is ENHRY, CDR2 SYGVKD. Trimming removed 3 bases at V and 13 bases at J, with 16 bases between. This CDR3 has 13 amino acids. This CDR3 is CAISEGQRVSQFF. The CDR3 nucleotides are TGTGCCATCAGTGAAGGGCAGCGGGTGTCCCAGTTCTTC.